The 16 T cell receptor beta chains presented below share a single source sample, sequenced in a study of preoperative IRX-2 immunotherapy in early breast cancer. As for treatment: preoperative locoregional IRX-2 cytokine immunotherapy. Sequencing was performed with immunoSEQ multiplex PCR; in TCRdb, only in-frame clones are kept and a portion is missing. The table records about 33,000 clones, roughly nine tenths of them present only once. The input for sequencing was tumor tissue, taken after IRX-2 immunotherapy. These receptors all come from a human donor with breast cancer.

The chain combines TRBV11-3 with TRBJ2-1, with 8 bases fitting TRBD1. Germline V gene data show CDR1 as SGHNT and CDR2 as YENEEA. The CDR3 is made up of 17 amino acids. The V gene end was trimmed by 7 bases and the J gene end by 0 bases; junction bases not matched to a gene: 11. CDR3 in DNA: TGTGCCAGCACCCTTCGGGACAGGCTAACCTCCTACAATGAGCAGTTCTTC. Its protein is CASTLRDRLTSYNEQFF.

The chain recombines TRBV19 with TRBJ1-1, with 9 nucleotides matching TRBD1. The germline V gene has CDR1 LNHDA and CDR2 SQIVND (reference sequence). The CDR3 totals 16 residues. After removal of 5 bases from V and 4 bases from J, the junction contained 11 bases not matched to a gene. Here the CDR3 reads CASSPHQGQGGTEAFF. DNA of the CDR3: TGTGCCAGTAGTCCTCATCAGGGACAGGGAGGCACTGAAGCTTTCTTT.

In DNA form, the CDR3 reads TGCGCCAGCAGCTTGGAATGGGGTAGCGAAAAACTGTTTTTT. This codes for CASSLEWGSEKLFF. The chain joins TRBV5-1 to TRBJ1-4, with no clear D. Germline V gene lookup returns CDR1 SGHRS and CDR2 YFSETQ. Trimming left V 0 bases short and J 8 bases short, with 11 bases between. This CDR3 contains 14 residues.

This clone occurred once. This rearrangement joins TRBV23-1 to TRBJ2-2; D is uncertain. TRBV23-1 is sorted into the ORF group, with uncertain function. V was shortened by 6 bases and J by 7 bases, with 24 bases between the two germline ends. This CDR3 has 17 amino acids. The CDR3 sequence is CASSQDLMSLMNGELFF. DNA for the CDR3: TGCGCCAGCAGCCAAGATCTGATGAGCCTAATGAACGGGGAGCTGTTTTTT.

This chain uses TRBV28 with TRBJ1-2, with D perhaps TRBD1 (5 bases). The CDR3 runs 13 residues. Germline assignment: CDR1 MDHEN and CDR2 SYDVKM. Trimming left V 8 bases short and J 8 bases short, with 18 bases between. CDR3 sequence reads: CASQTEGWYGYTF. Written as DNA, the CDR3 is TGTGCCAGCCAAACGGAGGGGTGGTACGGCTACACCTTC.

The rearrangement links TRBV30 to TRBJ2-5; the D is unclear. Deletions cut 2 bases from V and 2 bases from J, with 18 bases between. The V gene's germline CDR1 is GTSNPN and CDR2 SVGIG (reference sequence). This CDR3 region has 16 residues. CDR3 nucleotides: TGTGCCTGGAGTTTTCAGTTTTTGCTTGAACAAGAGACCCAGTACTTC. Protein product: CAWSFQFLLEQETQYF.

The chain links TRBV6-8 to TRBJ1-2; TRBD1 agrees at 11 bases. Looked up from germline, CDR1 is MNHGY and CDR2 is SAAAGT. Losses at the gene ends were 10 bases for V and 5 bases for J; bases not matched to a gene: 9. There are 14 residues in the CDR3. This chain's CDR3 is CAIGPGQGDYGYTF. DNA of the CDR3: TGTGCCATCGGACCGGGACAGGGGGATTATGGCTACACCTTC.

This clone was seen only a few times. The rearrangement uses TRBV19 and TRBJ1-1; possibly TRBD1 for D (5 bases). Trimming removed 1 base from V and 12 bases from J, with 21 bases in between. The CDR3 is made up of 15 amino acids. Germline loops: CDR1 LNHDA, CDR2 SQIVND (reference sequence). The CDR3 bases are TGTGCCAGTAGTATAGTGGACGTGGTCGGGGCAAAACCTTTCTTT. Translating gives CASSIVDVVGAKPFF.

The chain employs TRBV12-5 and TRBJ2-1, with a tentative D call TRBD1 (7 bases). Trimming removed 1 base from V and 8 bases from J, with 18 bases in between. CDR1 LGHNT and CDR2 FRNRAP come from the germline V gene. The CDR3 loop spans 16 amino acids. The CDR3 sequence is CASGLANRGLFYEQFF. The CDR3 region has the DNA TGTGCTAGTGGTTTGGCAAACAGGGGACTTTTCTATGAGCAGTTCTTC.

J is TRBJ1-2 and V is TRBV6-8; D is possibly TRBD1 (5 bases). This CDR3 is 14 amino acids long. Germline V lookup: CDR1 MNHGY, CDR2 SAAAGT. Trimming took off 5 bases at V and 4 bases at J, with 14 bases between the two ends. The CDR3 coding sequence is TGTGCCAGCAGTGAGGCTAAGGGGTTCTATGGCTACACCTTC. It codes for CASSEAKGFYGYTF.

The genes are TRBV11-3 and TRBJ1-3; D is unclear. Trimming took 1 base from V and 0 from J, leaving 4 bases between them. CDR1 is SGHNT, CDR2 YENEEA, per germline. The CDR3 has 14 residues. This chain's CDR3 is CASSLGDSGNTIYF. The CDR3 DNA is TGTGCCAGCAGCTTAGGCGACTCTGGAAACACCATATATTTT. Full variable domain (rest looked up from reference TRBV11-3 and TRBJ1-3): EAGVVQSPRYKIIEKKQPVAFWCNPISGHNTLYWYLQNLGQGPELLIRYENEEAVDDSQLPKDRFSAERLKGVDSTLKIQPAELGDSAVYLCASSLGDSGNTIYFGEGSWLTVV.

Worth noting for this clone: Sequence at one end of the junction differs from germline and may be a read error. The chain links TRBV6-8 to TRBJ1-1, with 7 bases aligning to TRBD1. Germline-derived CDR1 and CDR2 are MNHGY and SAAAGT. The CDR3 contains 15 residues. In nucleotides, the CDR3 is TGTGCCATCAGTGTAGGAGGGGGCGAGAACACTGAAGCTTTCTTT. Its translation: CAISVGGGENTEAFF.

V is TRBV11-3 and J is TRBJ2-3; possibly TRBD2 for D (5 bases). The CDR3 consists of 15 residues. Germline V gene lookup returns CDR1 SGHNT and CDR2 YENEEA. The V end lost 3 bases, the J end lost 2 bases, and 12 bases lay between the germline ends. The CDR3 DNA reads as TGTGCCAGCAGCTTGGACTTTACCGCCACAGATACGCAGTATTTT. Protein sequence: CASSLDFTATDTQYF.

Here the CDR3 DNA reads TGTGCCAGCAGTTCCGCCGGGACAGACTATGGCTACACCTTC. Amino acid sequence: CASSSAGTDYGYTF. The J gene is TRBJ1-2, the V gene TRBV28; 7 bases match TRBD1. This CDR3 contains 14 residues. After removal of 4 bases from V and 3 bases from J, the junction contained 5 bases not matched to a gene. Germline V gives CDR1 MDHEN, CDR2 SYDVKM.

The rearrangement joins TRBV6-8 to TRBJ1-1; 9 nucleotides match TRBD1. The CDR3 spans 14 residues. The V gene's germline CDR1 is MNHGY and CDR2 SAAAGT. Trimming took 10 bases from V and 4 from J; bases not matched to a gene: 10. The CDR3 sequence: CANGEQGAGTEAFF. CDR3 in DNA: TGTGCCAACGGTGAACAGGGGGCTGGCACTGAAGCTTTCTTT.

Comments on this clone: One end of the junction is discordant with germline, which a read error may explain. The chain joins TRBV6-4 to TRBJ2-1, with unresolved D. Germline assignment: CDR1 MRHNA and CDR2 SNTAGT. CDR3 length: 11 amino acids. The CDR3 nucleotides read TGTGCCAGCAGTTACTCCAATGAGCAGTTCTTC. As protein: CASSYSNEQFF.